The rows below give T cell receptor beta chains drawn from one sample of a study of blood T cell repertoires in COVID-19. Produced via immunoSEQ multiplex PCR; TCRdb's table is partial and in-frame only. The table shows 100,000 or so clones, with approximately 80% occurring only once. What was sequenced was peripheral blood. The source of these receptors is a man between 60 and 75 years old with acute or convalescent COVID-19. The CDR3 runs from the conserved cysteine through the conserved F or W. D genes are given only for firm matches.

J	V	D	CDR3
TRBJ2-3	TRBV5-5	TRBD1	CASSMGQGADTQYF
TRBJ2-1	TRBV18	.	CASSPLGLTYNEQFF
TRBJ2-5	TRBV5-5	TRBD1	CASSPGQDQETQYF
TRBJ2-5	TRBV15	TRBD1	CATSRGRQGRETQYF
TRBJ2-2	TRBV5-1	.	CASSSTGFNTGELFF
TRBJ2-2	TRBV25-1	TRBD1	CASSEFRGTGGYTGELFF
TRBJ2-5	TRBV29-1	TRBD2	CSVEEGRGTQETQYF
TRBJ2-1	TRBV4-3	.	CASSQDDYEQFF
TRBJ2-5	TRBV9	TRBD2	CASSGSGTHQETQYF
TRBJ2-1	TRBV7-9	TRBD2	CASSRLAGLTNEQFF
TRBJ1-2	TRBV11-2	TRBD1	CASSLSRRGRGYTF
TRBJ1-1	TRBV12-3/TRBV12-4	.	CASSPVAEAFF
TRBJ1-2	TRBV5-6	.	CASSFGTTDSKYYGYTF
TRBJ2-1	TRBV7-9	.	CASSPGRVDDNEQFF
TRBJ2-1	TRBV28	TRBD1	CASSEPFTGVLFF
TRBJ1-6	TRBV7-3	TRBD1	CASSLGTENSPLHF
TRBJ2-1	TRBV3-1/TRBV3-2	TRBD2	CASSLTGGENEQFF
TRBJ2-5	TRBV30	TRBD1	CAWRGPGGGETQYF
TRBJ2-5	TRBV19	TRBD2	CASSIAGGPGKTQYF
TRBJ1-1	TRBV7-9	.	CASSFPGTEAFF
TRBJ1-1	TRBV11-3	.	CASSGEVRGNTEAFF
TRBJ2-5	TRBV15	.	CATSRDGTPSQETQYF
TRBJ2-7	TRBV4-1	TRBD2	CASSQEAASGGSYEQYF
TRBJ2-3	TRBV5-6	TRBD1	CASTGPGQGGTTQYF
TRBJ1-2	TRBV28	TRBD1	CASRGQGLGYTF
TRBJ1-1	TRBV11-3	TRBD1	CASSRNRGSTEAFF
TRBJ2-5	TRBV27	.	CASSLSEAVETQYF